Listed below are T cell receptor beta chains from one sample, sequenced in a study of blood T cells in healthy people across ages. TCRdb reprocessed the 5' RACE reads via MiXCR and lists one record per CDR3 protein. This sample has 1,800,000 or so distinct CDR3 sequences; about 39% occur once, and the top ten carry 20% to 25%. Material for sequencing was blood. The receptors were gathered from a human donor in good health. Each CDR3 is given with its conserved first and last residue. The size of a clone is reported for some rows only, either as once, few or many, or as a class for expanded clones.

J | V | size | CDR3
TRBJ2-5 | TRBV7-9 | - | CASSLATRSGGIQETQYF
TRBJ2-3 | TRBV4-3 | - | CASSSWRGTTDTQYF
TRBJ2-3 | TRBV20-1 | - | CSAARGGVLDTQYF
TRBJ1-1 | TRBV6-6 | - | CATDPKTGHLSTEAFF
TRBJ1-2 | TRBV10-3 | - | CAISPLEAGSLNYGYTF
- | TRBV20-1 | once | CSARHRGRLEQYF
TRBJ2-7 | TRBV20-1 | - | CSARKGTYEQYF
TRBJ2-7 | TRBV29-1 | few | CSVAPGQGEEQYF
TRBJ1-4 | TRBV5-1 | - | CASTSVLGGTNEKLFF
TRBJ2-5 | TRBV7-2 | few | CASSLMGSGEETQYF